Included here is one T cell receptor beta chain sequence, with context. Sequencing used immunoSEQ multiplex PCR; TCRdb keeps in-frame clones, though not all of them. The table shows approximately 89,000 clones, with roughly 84% occurring only once. The sample comes from a study of OX40 agonist ivuxolimab in advanced cancers. V was trimmed by 4 bases and J by 0 bases, leaving 10 bases between them. Germline V CDR1 and CDR2: MGHDK, SYGVNS. The CDR3 loop spans 14 amino acids. The chain links TRBV25-1 to TRBJ2-7; possible D gene TRBD1, 5 bases. This sample comprised CD4+ or CD8+ T cells sorted from blood, obtained in a trial of the OX40 agonist ivuxolimab. This receptor was obtained from an adult with an advanced solid tumor such as melanoma, head and neck, liver or kidney cancer. In DNA, the CDR3 is TGTGCCAGCAGTGCCAGACAGAGCTCCTACGAGCAGTACTTC. It yields the protein CASSARQSSYEQYF.